The sequence of this TCR beta chain was determined in a study of T-cell memory formation after mild COVID-19 (TCRdb year 2021). Regarding the research as a whole: TCR sequence clusters from the two donors were found to be largely donor specific. T-cell clones expanding and contracting after mild COVID-19 in a couple of donors were tracked by longitudinal TCRalpha and TCRbeta repertoire sequencing. The cohort comprised two young, previously healthy adult volunteers, one female and one male. Broader findings and caveats from the paper: Contracting CD4+ clones were located mainly in the CM and EM memory subsets, whereas CD8+ clones were found to be enriched in EMRA. Clones that contracted from day 15 to 85 showed balanced CD4/CD8 phenotypes, whereas a second wave of clones that expanded from day 15 to 37 leaned towards CD4+. SARS-CoV-2 specificity was not confirmed for the second-wave clones peaking on day 37. The study covered only two mild cases, and larger cohorts including severe cases with pre-infection samples were considered necessary. The detection of some responding clones in pre-infection memory suggests that pre-existing cross-reactive memory T cells joined the SARS-CoV-2 response.

Ficoll-Paque density gradient centrifugation was used to isolate PBMCs. These reads were obtained on an Illumina NovaSeq 6000. TCRalpha and TCRbeta cDNA libraries were constructed by 5'RACE with constant-segment primers, with sample barcodes and unique molecular identifiers being introduced. Trizol reagent was used to extract RNA from every sample. The libraries were amplified in two PCR steps, and the second step added a second sample barcode and Illumina TruSeq adapters. The libraries were sequenced on an Illumina NovaSeq using 2 x 150 bp paired-end reads. Per the original workflow: Demultiplexing of reads and collapsing into UMI-guided consensus sequences were performed with migec v1.2.7. Using mixcr v2.1.11, UMI consensuses were aligned to TRA and TRB V and J templates and then assembled into clonotypes. A clonotype was counted as expanded or contracted only if both edgeR and NoisET called the change significant, with noise models trained on biological replicates. For edgeR calls, the thresholds were a false discovery rate-adjusted p below 0.01 and a log2 fold-change of 1. As an exploratory analysis of dynamics, max-normalized trajectories of the 1000 most abundant clonotypes were examined by PCA with hierarchical clustering. Each responding clone was given a CD4 or CD8 phenotype based on the CD4+ and CD8+ repertoires, which had been sequenced separately. In TCRdb, the public reads were trimmed at Q25 with fastp and aligned with MiXCR, with productive beta chains retained. Every CDR3 protein is listed once, alongside the most common genes and DNA of its rows. The V and J calls were determined by TCRdb, not by the authors. Within this sample are roughly 340,000 distinct CDR3 sequences, with around 15% of them counted one time only. The ten biggest clones cover about a fifth of the sample.

The cysteine opens and the phenylalanine closes a CDR3 of 11 amino acids. Of the read, only the CDR3 DNA is kept; its 33 bases are in frame from base 1. V is shortened by 5 bases, J by 2 bases, and the region joining them spans 6 bases. CDR1 DFQATT and CDR2 SNEGSKA were looked up in the germline V gene (reference sequence). This clonotype was counted at least ten times. It lacks a known antigen. The sample holds no much larger clone one base away, and base qualities are not on file. The sequence is built from TRBV20-1 and TRBJ2-5; the D gene is possibly TRBD2, with 6 bases matching. The sequencing sample was made of PBMCs or a T cell subset sorted from them (not recorded which). This TCR was sampled from a man younger than 30 who had mild COVID-19 (a few samples of this study predate the infection). The sample titles of this study are shuffled in the database, so cell type and time point are left out; the donor was told from shared clones. CDR3 protein: CSAAGQETQYF. The DNA sequence is given as TGCAGTGCTGCGGGACAAGAGACCCAGTACTTC.